Only a few counts were recorded for the clone carrying this T cell receptor beta chain. TCRdb reanalysed the 5' RACE reads using MiXCR and keeps one entry per CDR3 protein. The sample has 350,000 to 400,000 distinct CDR3 sequences, approximately 10% seen once. The sample originates from a study of identical twins. CDR1 and CDR2 from the germline V gene are MNHEY and SVGAGI. The junction had 5 bases not matched to a gene; V was cut back by 5 bases and J by 6 bases. The CDR3 has 14 amino acids. This sequence originates from a woman aged 45-65 years in good health. Sequenced: naive T cells sorted from blood. The rearrangement links TRBV6-5 to TRBJ2-3; 10 positions agree with TRBD2. DNA of the CDR3: TGTGCCAGCAGTACTCCGGGACTAGCGGATACGCAGTATTTT. Translation gives CASSTPGLADTQYF.